This T cell receptor beta chain derives from a study of CD4 T cell repertoires in COVID-19. Only in-frame clones appear in the TCRdb table, and some are missing; sequencing was by immunoSEQ multiplex PCR. The table has 60,000 to 90,000 clones, 83% seen once. For this clone: The target antigen is unknown. At one end, the junction sequence differs from germline, possibly due to a read error.

Germline V gene lookup returns CDR1 MRHNA and CDR2 SNTAGT. The CDR3 extends over 17 amino acids. Overall study results and limits: In SARS-CoV and/or HKU1 spike cultures, between roughly 7 and 25% of SARS-CoV-2 clonotypes reappeared.

Sequencing used CD4+ T cells from peripheral blood, obtained after recovery from COVID-19. V and J are TRBV6-4 and TRBJ2-7, with 10 positions matching TRBD2. The source is a human donor who had COVID-19. CDR3 in DNA: TGTGCCAGGAGTGGTTGGGGAGCGGGGGGGCCTTGGAACGAGCAGTACTTC. Protein sequence: CARSGWGAGGPWNEQYF.